Described below is a single TCR beta chain sequence and its context. Using its own MiXCR run on the RACE reads, TCRdb lists one record per CDR3 protein. The sample includes approximately 52,000 distinct CDR3 sequences, approximately 9.9% seen only once; the top ten take under 2%. Germline V gene sequence: CDR1 LNHDA, CDR2 SQIVND (reference sequence). The CDR3 spans 12 residues. Trimming stripped 3 bases from V and 8 bases from J, with 9 bases between. These data are taken from a study of human T cells and chemical hapten exposure. Time point specified: patch test 1, 2 weeks after DPC sensitization. Documented treatment: therapeutic diphenylcyclopropenone sensitization with weekly scalp DPC. The authors extracted total RNA from unfractionated whole blood.

The clonotype originates from a woman between 40 and 55 years old with alopecia areata. Some clones in this sample may be carry-over from other donors' samples. This rearrangement joins TRBV19 to TRBJ2-3; D possibly corresponds to TRBD1 (6 bases). The sample in question was whole blood, obtained in connection with sensitization to the hapten diphenylcyclopropenone (DPC). DNA of the CDR3: TGTGCCAGTAGTATGGGGGCGGCTACGCAGTATTTT. This translates into CASSMGAATQYF.